The 26 T cell receptor beta chains below come from one sample, sequenced in a study of shared clonotypes between healthy human individuals. Naive-designated CD8 cells lacked CD45RO, were positively enriched for CCR7, and omitted terminally differentiated effector memory CD45RA+ cells. Libraries were prepared by immunoSEQ multiplex PCR; TCRdb keeps only in-frame clonotypes and omits some of them. The data show millions of clones, about 95% seen once. The sequenced sample consisted of naive CD8+ T cells sorted from blood. The receptors were gathered from a man younger than 30 in good health.

CDR3 in DNA: TGTGCCAGTAGTACGCTGCGGACGTCCTACAATGAGCAGTTCTTC. Translating gives CASSTLRTSYNEQFF. The chain employs TRBV19 and TRBJ2-1; D ambiguous. V was shortened by 4 bases and J by 1 base, with 11 bases between the two germline ends. This CDR3 is built from 15 residues. The germline CDR1 and CDR2 sequences are LNHDA and SQIVND (reference sequence).

The chain carries TRBV15 and TRBJ1-5, with 10 bases identical to TRBD1. The germline V gene has CDR1 LNHNV and CDR2 YYDKDF (reference sequence). The CDR3 sequence is 14 residues long. The trim removed 4 bases at V and 9 bases at J, leaving 6 bases unmatched. CDR3 protein: CATSIGQGGRPQHF. CDR3 bases: TGTGCCACCAGCATCGGACAGGGGGGTCGGCCCCAGCATTTT.

The chain uses TRBV7-6 and TRBJ2-1; D may be TRBD2 (5 bases). The CDR3 extends over 14 amino acids. Trimming stripped 5 bases from V and 8 bases from J, with 16 bases between. Germline lookup yields CDR1 SGHVS and CDR2 FNYEAQ. This CDR3 is CASSRNTIGDEQFF. The CDR3 DNA follows: TGTGCCAGCAGCCGCAACACCATCGGGGATGAGCAGTTCTTC.

The chain couples TRBV6-1 to TRBJ1-6, with 8 nucleotides matching TRBD1. Trimming removed 7 bases from V and 10 bases from J; junction bases left unmatched: 12. Germline CDR1 MNHNS, CDR2 SASEGT. This CDR3 spans 15 amino acids. CDR3 sequence (DNA): TGTGCCAGCACTCTAGGCAGGGGGCGGGAATCACCCCTCCACTTT. This codes for CASTLGRGRESPLHF.

The chain employs TRBV19 and TRBJ2-3; D ambiguous. The CDR3 runs to 17 residues. V lost 0 bases and J 2 bases, leaving 15 bases between the germline ends. Per the germline V gene, CDR1 is LNHDA and CDR2 is SQIVND (reference sequence). This chain's CDR3 is CASSIDPPLVATDTQYF. CDR3 sequence (DNA): TGTGCCAGTAGTATAGACCCTCCACTCGTGGCCACAGATACGCAGTATTTT.

The chain uses TRBV2 and TRBJ2-1; 8 bases are shared with TRBD2. This CDR3 region has 16 residues. Looked up from germline, CDR1 is SNHLY and CDR2 is FYNNEI. J gave up 2 bases and V 3 bases, and 6 bases lay outside the gene matches. In DNA form, the CDR3 reads TGTGCCAGCAGTGATCCAACTAGCGGAACCTACAATGAGCAGTTCTTC. This sequence encodes CASSDPTSGTYNEQFF.

V usage is TRBV4-1 and J usage is TRBJ2-1; TRBD2 might be the D (5 bases). Germline CDR1 is MGHRA and CDR2 is YSYEKL. The CDR3 length is 17 residues. Trimming removed 4 bases at V and 0 bases at J, with 16 bases between. The CDR3 spells CASSPGGERSSYNEQFF. CDR3 sequence (DNA): TGCGCCAGCAGCCCGGGTGGCGAGCGGAGCTCCTACAATGAGCAGTTCTTC.

The chain couples TRBV5-4 to TRBJ1-2, with TRBD1 matching over 9 bases. V was clipped by 4 bases and J by 1 base; unmatched bases: 8. Germline-derived CDR1 and CDR2 are SGHNT and YYREEE (reference sequence). This CDR3 contains 16 residues. The CDR3, as DNA: TGTGCCAGCAGCGGCCGGACAGGGGAGATTAACTATGGCTACACCTTC. As protein: CASSGRTGEINYGYTF. Combining the CDR3 with reference TRBV5-4 and TRBJ1-2 gives the whole variable domain ETGVTQSPTHLIKTRGQQVTLRCSSQSGHNTVSWYQQALGQGPQFIFQYYREEENGRGNFPPRFSGLQFPNYSSELNVNALELDDSALYLCASSGRTGEINYGYTFGSGTRLTVV.

The rearrangement joins TRBV10-3 to TRBJ1-5, with D possibly being TRBD1 (6 bases). Trimming took off 3 bases at V and 5 bases at J, with 11 bases between the two ends. Germline lookup yields CDR1 ENHRY and CDR2 SYGVKD. The CDR3 has 14 amino acids. The CDR3 here is CAISEAGAHQPQHF. CDR3 nucleotide sequence: TGTGCCATCAGTGAAGCAGGGGCACATCAGCCCCAGCATTTT.

Turning to this clone: Other DNA variants within this sample encode the same CDR3. The chain links TRBV6-5 to TRBJ2-7; D is ambiguous. The V gene's germline CDR1 is MNHEY and CDR2 SVGAGI. There are 13 residues in the CDR3. V gave up 0 bases and J gave up 4 bases, with 7 bases separating them. The CDR3: CASSYSFGYEQYF. The CDR3 DNA sequence: TGTGCCAGCAGTTACTCGTTCGGATACGAGCAGTACTTC.

The rearrangement joins TRBV7-3 to TRBJ1-1, with 7 bases aligning to TRBD1. The CDR3 sequence is 13 residues long. The junction had 9 bases not matched to a gene; V was cut back by 6 bases and J by 8 bases. The germline V gene encodes CDR1 SGHTA and CDR2 FQGTGA. CDR3 in amino acids: CASSGPDRSEAFF. CDR3 sequence (DNA): TGTGCCAGCAGTGGACCGGACAGGTCAGAAGCTTTCTTT. Full variable domain (rest looked up from reference TRBV7-3 and TRBJ1-1): GAGVSQTPSNKVTEKGKYVELRCDPISGHTALYWYRQSLGQGPEFLIYFQGTGAADDSGLPNDRFFAVRPEGSVSTLKIQRTERGDSAVYLCASSGPDRSEAFFGQGTRLTVV.

The chain joins TRBV15 to TRBJ1-1; D may be TRBD1 (5 bases). This CDR3 has 14 residues. Trimming removed 4 bases from V and 2 bases from J, with 11 bases in between. The V gene's germline CDR1 is LNHNV and CDR2 YYDKDF (reference sequence). In DNA form, the CDR3 reads TGTGCCACCAGCACGGGGGAGACAAACACTGAAGCTTTCTTT. Protein product: CATSTGETNTEAFF.

The chain joins TRBV29-1 to TRBJ2-1, with 10 bases lining up with TRBD2. J lost 4 bases, V lost 0 bases, and 6 bases had no gene match. This CDR3 is 16 amino acids long. Germline CDR1 is SQVTM and CDR2 is ANQGSEA. The CDR3 here is CSVEDEGSGGYNEQFF. As DNA, the CDR3 is TGCAGCGTTGAAGATGAAGGTAGCGGGGGGTACAATGAGCAGTTCTTC.

The CDR3 DNA reads TGTGCCAGCAGTTCGACGGGGGTTGCAACTAATGAAAAACTGTTTTTT. Its protein is CASSSTGVATNEKLFF. The V and J genes are TRBV28 and TRBJ1-4, with D tentatively TRBD1 (5 bases). Germline V gene lookup returns CDR1 MDHEN and CDR2 SYDVKM. The CDR3 is made up of 16 amino acids. Between the trimmed V and J ends, which lost 4 bases and 0 bases, there was a span of 12 bases.

With regard to this clone: This specimen includes other DNA sequences encoding the same CDR3. The chain links TRBV19 to TRBJ1-1; D not certain. Germline V gene sequence: CDR1 LNHDA, CDR2 SQIVND (reference sequence). Trimming pared 4 bases from V and 1 base from J, leaving 10 bases between. The CDR3 contains 14 residues. In DNA, the CDR3 is TGTGCCAGTAGTACCCGGACTGGGAACACTGAAGCTTTCTTT. Protein sequence: CASSTRTGNTEAFF.

The table lists this clone with a count of one. The V and J genes are TRBV5-1 and TRBJ1-2, with TRBD1 matching 7 bases. Germline V gene data show CDR1 as SGHRS and CDR2 as YFSETQ. The CDR3 is 16 residues long. Germline trimming cut 4 bases from V and 0 bases from J; bases unmatched to any gene: 9. CDR3: CASSSTGTDANYGYTF. The CDR3 nucleotides are TGCGCCAGCAGCAGCACCGGGACAGATGCTAACTATGGCTACACCTTC.

In regard to this clone: The germline gene is not matched at one end of the junction; a read error may be the cause. The V call is TRBV28, the J call TRBJ1-1; D possibly corresponds to TRBD1 (6 bases). The CDR3 has 10 amino acids. Germline V gene lookup returns CDR1 MDHEN and CDR2 SYDVKM. CDR3 region: CASSRGGVLF. In nucleotides, the CDR3 is TGTGCCAGCAGCCGAGGGGGAGTGCTCTTT.

This chain links TRBV21-1 with TRBJ1-5. TRBV21-1 is marked as a pseudogene. The CDR3 is made up of 17 amino acids. This chain's CDR3 is CASRRPGLASYNQPQHF. The DNA of the CDR3 is TGTGCCAGCAGAAGGCCGGGGTTGGCCTCGTACAATCAGCCCCAGCATTTT.

The chain uses TRBV28 and TRBJ2-4; 7 bases agree with TRBD2. Losses at the gene ends were 10 bases for V and 5 bases for J; bases not matched to a gene: 5. This CDR3 region has 12 residues. Germline V lookup: CDR1 MDHEN, CDR2 SYDVKM. As DNA, the CDR3 is TGTGCCATCGGGAGGAGTCAAAACATTCAGTACTTC. Translated: CAIGRSQNIQYF.

The chain recombines TRBV13 with TRBJ1-5, with TRBD1 matching 8 bases. This CDR3 has 15 residues. V was pared by 0 bases and J by 5 bases, with 3 bases of the junction left unmatched. In germline, CDR1 is PRHDT, CDR2 FYEKMQ (reference sequence). The CDR3 is CASSLGGQGYQPQHF. As DNA, the CDR3 is TGTGCCAGCAGCTTAGGCGGACAGGGCTATCAGCCCCAGCATTTT.

V usage is TRBV28 and J usage is TRBJ1-4, with TRBD1 as a possible D gene (5 bases). The CDR3 extends over 15 amino acids. V gave up 4 bases and J gave up 0 bases, with 9 bases separating them. Germline CDR1 MDHEN, CDR2 SYDVKM. The CDR3 spells CASSWGIATNEKLFF. In nucleotides, the CDR3 is TGTGCCAGCAGTTGGGGGATTGCAACTAATGAAAAACTGTTTTTT.

The CDR3 DNA reads as TGTGCCAGCAGTTCCAGGCGAGCTAACTATGGCTACACCTTC. Its protein is CASSSRRANYGYTF. The genes are TRBV27 and TRBJ1-2; D is undetermined. Trimming removed 4 bases from V and 0 bases from J, with 9 bases in between. CDR1 and CDR2 (germline): MNHEY, SMNVEV (reference sequence). The CDR3 has 14 residues.

This chain joins TRBV11-2 and TRBJ2-3, with D unclear. Per the germline V gene, CDR1 is SGHAT and CDR2 is FQNNGV. V was shortened by 6 bases and J by 4 bases, with 11 bases between the two germline ends. The CDR3 contains 13 residues. The DNA for the CDR3 is TGTGCCAGCAGTCACCAGCGTGCAGATACGCAGTATTTT. Encoded protein: CASSHQRADTQYF.

CDR3 sequence (DNA): TGTGCCAGCAGTTTTTTTGCGGGAGCGGGAGCGGATACGCAGTATTTT. Protein product: CASSFFAGAGADTQYF. The chain carries TRBV27 and TRBJ2-3, with 8 nucleotides matching TRBD2. After removal of 3 bases from V and 6 bases from J, the junction contained 11 bases not matched to a gene. The germline V gene encodes CDR1 MNHEY and CDR2 SMNVEV (reference sequence). The CDR3 sequence is 16 residues long.

This clone was seen more than once but under ten times. DNA for the CDR3: TGTGCCTGGAGTCGCACCCGACAGGGTGGCAATCAGCCCCAGCATTTT. Residues: CAWSRTRQGGNQPQHF. This sequence joins TRBV30 and TRBJ1-5; 7 bases map to TRBD1. The ends lost 2 bases at V and 2 bases at J; junction bases unmatched: 9. In germline, CDR1 is GTSNPN, CDR2 SVGIG (reference sequence). The CDR3 consists of 16 residues.

V and J are TRBV28 and TRBJ2-5; 9 nucleotides agree with TRBD1. Germline assignment: CDR1 MDHEN and CDR2 SYDVKM. The CDR3 covers 14 residues. V dropped 3 bases and J dropped 2; count of bases not matched to a gene: 1. CDR3 region: CASSFDRGQETQYF. For the CDR3, the DNA is TGTGCCAGCAGTTTTGACAGGGGGCAAGAGACCCAGTACTTC.